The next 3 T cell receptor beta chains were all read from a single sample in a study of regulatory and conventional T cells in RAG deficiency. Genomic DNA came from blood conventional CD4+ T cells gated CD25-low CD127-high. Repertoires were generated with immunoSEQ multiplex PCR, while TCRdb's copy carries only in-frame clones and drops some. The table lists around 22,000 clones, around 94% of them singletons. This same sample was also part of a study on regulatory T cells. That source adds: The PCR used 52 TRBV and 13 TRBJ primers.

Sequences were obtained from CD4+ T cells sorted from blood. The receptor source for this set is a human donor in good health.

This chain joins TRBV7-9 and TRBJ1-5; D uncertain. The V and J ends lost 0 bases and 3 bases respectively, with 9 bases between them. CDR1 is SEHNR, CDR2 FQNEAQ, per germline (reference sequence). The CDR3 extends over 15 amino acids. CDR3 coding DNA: TGTGCCAGCAGCTTAGCGGGGAACTTCAATCAGCCCCAGCATTTT. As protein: CASSLAGNFNQPQHF.

CDR3 DNA sequence: TGTGCCAGCAGCGGGACAGCTGGAAACACCATATATTTT. Translation: CASSGTAGNTIYF. This chain joins TRBV2 and TRBJ1-3; 7 bases line up with TRBD1. The trim removed 6 bases at V and 2 bases at J, leaving 1 base unmatched. This CDR3 is built from 13 residues. Germline values: CDR1 SNHLY, CDR2 FYNNEI.

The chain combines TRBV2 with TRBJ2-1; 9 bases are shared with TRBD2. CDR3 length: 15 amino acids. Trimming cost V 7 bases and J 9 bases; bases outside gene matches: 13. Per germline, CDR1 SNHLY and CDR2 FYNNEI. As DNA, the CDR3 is TGTGCCAGCAACGAGGCGGGAGGGGGACTGGGTGAGCAGTTCTTC. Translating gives CASNEAGGGLGEQFF.